These 32 T cell receptor beta chains share one sample of origin, sequenced in a study of Ad26.COV2.S vaccination and SARS-CoV-2 variants (dated by TCRdb to 2020 to 2022). The library was prepared using the immunoSEQ multiplex PCR assay. The table comes from immuneACCESS by way of TCRdb, which keeps in-frame sequences with V and J called. Part of the clones is missing from these tables; in studies checked, under half for an unresolved V gene and the rest for unknown reasons. The sample profile shows about 680,000 clones; 70% to 90% of them were found once. Roughly 1.5% of the sample lies in the top ten. The treatment or condition label of this sample denotes: around 19 received Ad26.COV2.S at low or high dose, single or two shots; 5 received placebo; per-sample allocation not given. For vaccine and placebo recipients, the sequenced repertoires came from samples collected on day 63 after the first injection.

The sample was peripheral blood, taken in a trial of Ad26.COV2.S vaccine versus placebo. All receptors derive from a person aged 18-65 years who received the Ad26.COV2.S COVID-19 vaccine or a placebo.

The V call is TRBV30, the J call TRBJ2-7, with D tentatively TRBD2 (5 bases). V was pared by 3 bases and J by 3 bases, with 12 bases between. CDR3 size: 13 residues. Germline CDR1 is GTSNPN and CDR2 is SVGIG (reference sequence). CDR3 bases: TGTGCCTGGAGCGGGATCGGGATCTACGAGCAGTACTTC. Encoded protein: CAWSGIGIYEQYF.

The rearrangement joins TRBV7-9 to TRBJ2-2; D unresolved. CDR3 size: 13 residues. Germline V gene lookup returns CDR1 SEHNR and CDR2 FQNEAQ (reference sequence). Trimming shortened V by 5 bases and J by 8 bases, and 12 bases separated the two germline ends. CDR3 in amino acids: CASSPPNVGELFF. CDR3 nucleotides: TGTGCCAGCAGCCCACCCAACGTGGGGGAGCTGTTTTTT.

The chain combines TRBV7-8 with TRBJ2-5; 8 bases agree with TRBD2. J lost 1 base, V lost 4 bases, and 8 bases had no gene match. This CDR3 has 16 residues. Per germline, CDR1 SGHVS and CDR2 FQNEAQ. CDR3 protein: CASSSGGGLGQETQYF. The CDR3 DNA sequence: TGTGCCAGCAGCTCGGGGGGGGGCTTAGGCCAAGAGACCCAGTACTTC.

This clone is a singleton in its sample. In the same sample, other DNA sequences code for this CDR3. This chain uses TRBV12-3 or TRBV12-4 with TRBJ1-1; no definite D call. The V end lost 8 bases, the J end lost 0 bases, and 4 bases lay between the germline ends. This CDR3 comprises 11 residues. CDR3 sequence reads: CASVLNTEAFF. The CDR3 nucleotides are TGTGCCAGCGTTTTGAACACTGAAGCTTTCTTT.

The chain joins TRBV3-1 (or the pseudogene TRBV3-2) to TRBJ2-2; no definite D call. Trimming cost V 1 base and J 6 bases, with 9 bases left between them. The CDR3 loop spans 14 amino acids. Germline-derived CDR1 and CDR2 are LGHDT and YNNKEL (reference sequence). The DNA of the CDR3 is TGTGCCAGCAGCCAAGCCCCCGTTCCCGGGGAGCTGTTTTTT. Protein sequence: CASSQAPVPGELFF.

This clone was detected only once. The gene calls are TRBV11-2 and TRBJ2-2; D is ambiguous. Germline assignment: CDR1 SGHAT and CDR2 FQNNGV. Deletions cut 2 bases from V and 3 bases from J, with 4 bases between. The CDR3 spans 13 residues. CDR3 residues: CASSLSYTGELFF. The CDR3 DNA sequence: TGTGCCAGCAGCTTATCCTACACCGGGGAGCTGTTTTTT.

The chain uses TRBV12-3 or TRBV12-4 and TRBJ1-3; no reliable D call. The CDR3 consists of 12 residues. V was clipped by 8 bases and J by 8 bases, with 13 bases between them. The CDR3 DNA reads TGTGCCAGCTCTTTAAAATGGGACACCATATATTTT. This encodes CASSLKWDTIYF.

This chain connects TRBV6-2 or TRBV6-3 to TRBJ1-2, with a weak D call TRBD1 (5 bases). V was pared by 0 bases and J by 7 bases, with 12 bases between. Per the germline V gene, CDR1 is MNHEY and CDR2 is SVGEGT. There are 14 residues in the CDR3. CDR3 nucleotide sequence: TGTGCCAGCAGTTACTCCTACACGGGGACTGGCTACACCTTC. Translation gives CASSYSYTGTGYTF.

This chain uses TRBV7-9 with TRBJ1-6, with TRBD1 as a possible D gene (5 bases). In germline, CDR1 is SEHNR, CDR2 FQNEAQ (reference sequence). This CDR3 is built from 14 residues. Trimming cost V 6 bases and J 7 bases, with 13 bases left between them. The CDR3 DNA is TGTGCCAGCAGTTCAAATTCAGGGAATTCACCCCTCCACTTT. Protein product: CASSSNSGNSPLHF.

J is TRBJ2-5 and V is TRBV5-4; D remains unclear. CDR3 length: 14 amino acids. CDR1 is SGHNT and CDR2 is YYREEE in the germline V gene (reference sequence). V was cut by 0 bases and J by 5 bases, with 11 bases left in between. CDR3 residues: CASSLAGNWETQYF. CDR3 coding DNA: TGTGCCAGCAGCTTGGCCGGCAATTGGGAGACCCAGTACTTC.

The rearrangement uses TRBV10-3 and TRBJ1-2; D ambiguous. With 8 bases removed from V and 5 bases from J, the gap between germline ends came to 15 bases. The CDR3 sequence is 13 residues long. CDR1 ENHRY and CDR2 SYGVKD come from the germline V gene. The CDR3 nucleotides read TGTGCCATCGCTTATGAGGTGGGGTATGGCTACACCTTC. It translates to CAIAYEVGYGYTF.

This chain connects TRBV25-1 to TRBJ2-3; TRBD2 agrees at 7 bases. V lost 1 base and J lost 0; bases outside the gene matches: 4. Germline lookup yields CDR1 MGHDK and CDR2 SYGVNS. The CDR3 length is 16 residues. CDR3 bases: TGTGCCAGCAGTGAATTGGGCGGGAGTAGCACAGATACGCAGTATTTT. Protein: CASSELGGSSTDTQYF.

V usage is TRBV19 and J usage is TRBJ1-5; no clear D gene. V was shortened by 0 bases and J by 3 bases, with 6 bases between the two germline ends. CDR3 length: 14 residues. Germline V gives CDR1 LNHDA, CDR2 SQIVND (reference sequence). This CDR3 is CASSIEGPNQPQHF. DNA for the CDR3: TGTGCCAGTAGTATAGAAGGCCCCAATCAGCCCCAGCATTTT.

The chain is built from TRBV5-1 and TRBJ1-4; 7 positions match TRBD1. V shed 4 bases and J 1 base; nucleotides not matched to a gene: 4. The CDR3 totals 15 residues. Germline CDR1 reads SGHRS; CDR2 reads YFSETQ. CDR3 amino acids: CASSNRQGTNEKLFF. The CDR3 DNA sequence: TGCGCCAGCAGCAACAGACAGGGAACTAATGAAAAACTGTTTTTT. Full variable domain (outside the CDR3, taken from reference TRBV5-1 and TRBJ1-4): KAGVTQTPRYLIKTRGQQVTLSCSPISGHRSVSWYQQTPGQGLQFLFEYFSETQRNKGNFPGRFSGRQFSNSRSEMNVSTLELGDSALYLCASSNRQGTNEKLFFGSGTQLSVL.

CDR3 nucleotides: TGCGCCAGCAGTGAGCAGGGGAATGGCTACACCTTC. This codes for CASSEQGNGYTF. This sequence joins TRBV10-1 and TRBJ1-2, with a tentative D call TRBD1 (6 bases). Germline CDR1 reads WNHNN; CDR2 reads SYGVQD (reference sequence). V lost 2 bases and J 6 bases, leaving 7 bases between the germline ends. The CDR3 totals 12 residues.

J is TRBJ1-5 and V is TRBV6-6; 7 positions match TRBD1. J lost 0 bases, V lost 0 bases, and 2 bases had no gene match. This CDR3 has 16 amino acids. CDR1 and CDR2 from the germline V gene are MNHNY and SVGAGI (reference sequence). The CDR3 DNA sequence: TGTGCCAGCAGTTACTCGACAGGGAATAGCAATCAGCCCCAGCATTTT. Amino acid sequence: CASSYSTGNSNQPQHF.

The rearrangement uses TRBV6-5 and TRBJ1-1, with D maybe TRBD1 (5 bases). Germline assignment: CDR1 MNHEY and CDR2 SVGAGI. The V gene lost 8 bases and the J gene lost 0 bases, with 16 bases spanning the gap. The CDR3 covers 15 residues. This CDR3 is CASVKHGALNTEAFF. In nucleotides, the CDR3 is TGTGCCAGCGTAAAACACGGGGCTCTGAACACTGAAGCTTTCTTT.

This sequence joins TRBV6-5 and TRBJ2-5, with 7 bases that match TRBD1. The ends lost 0 bases at V and 13 bases at J; junction bases unmatched: 11. Germline V gene sequence: CDR1 MNHEY, CDR2 SVGAGI. The CDR3 consists of 14 residues. The CDR3 coding sequence is TGTGCCAGCAGTTACTCGATACTCTCCGGGACAGCGTACTTC. Its translation is CASSYSILSGTAYF.

V is TRBV7-8 and J is TRBJ1-1; possibly TRBD1 for D (5 bases). The CDR3 runs 16 residues. The V end was cut by 5 bases, the J end by 0 bases, with 16 bases between. Germline values: CDR1 SGHVS, CDR2 FQNEAQ. This chain's CDR3 is CASSPAQVLMNTEAFF. CDR3 DNA sequence: TGTGCCAGCAGCCCTGCACAGGTACTAATGAACACTGAAGCTTTCTTT.

This chain uses TRBV4-1 with TRBJ2-2; 14 bases agree with TRBD2. Germline V gene data show CDR1 as MGHRA and CDR2 as YSYEKL. The ends lost 4 bases at V and 4 bases at J; junction bases unmatched: 5. The CDR3 length is 17 residues. This CDR3 reads CASSPGLAGVSTGELFF. For the CDR3, the DNA is TGCGCCAGCAGCCCGGGACTAGCGGGGGTCTCCACCGGGGAGCTGTTTTTT.

In this sample, this clone turned up a few times. The chain is built from TRBV2 and TRBJ1-5; D not certain. The V gene's germline CDR1 is SNHLY and CDR2 FYNNEI. CDR3 length: 13 residues. V lost 6 bases and J 4 bases, leaving 10 bases between the germline ends. CDR3 nucleotide sequence: TGTGCCAGCAGCCCTGGAGTAAATCAGCCCCAGCATTTT. As protein: CASSPGVNQPQHF. Complete variable domain (other parts from reference TRBV2 and TRBJ1-5): EPEVTQTPSHQVTQMGQEVILRCVPISNHLYFYWYRQILGQKVEFLVSFYNNEISEKSEIFDDQFSVERPDGSNFTLKIRSTKLEDSAMYFCASSPGVNQPQHFGDGTRLSIL.

V gene TRBV30 combines with J gene TRBJ2-3, with TRBD2 matching 10 bases. V lost 6 bases to trimming and J lost 5 bases; unmatched junction nucleotides: 17. The CDR3 sequence is 17 residues long. The germline V gene encodes CDR1 GTSNPN and CDR2 SVGIG (reference sequence). The CDR3 loop reads CACQPGSSGGQGDTQYF. In DNA, the CDR3 is TGTGCCTGCCAACCTGGTAGTAGCGGGGGGCAGGGAGATACGCAGTATTTT.

V gene TRBV19 combines with J gene TRBJ1-3, with 9 nucleotides matching TRBD1. The length of the CDR3 is 15 residues. Per germline, CDR1 LNHDA and CDR2 SQIVND (reference sequence). V was clipped by 5 bases and J by 5 bases; unmatched bases: 7. Here the CDR3 DNA reads TGTGCCAGTAGTGCCCGGACAGGGGAGCGAAACACCATATATTTT. It codes for CASSARTGERNTIYF.

J is TRBJ1-2 and V is TRBV6-5, with 7 bases aligning to TRBD1. Germline-derived CDR1 and CDR2 are MNHEY and SVGAGI. The V and J ends lost 6 bases and 9 bases, in that order; junction bases with no gene match: 10. The length of the CDR3 is 13 residues. As DNA, the CDR3 is TGTGCCAGCAGCTCTCAACAGGGGAATCGCTACACCTTC. Its protein product is CASSSQQGNRYTF.

The chain recombines TRBV6-5 with TRBJ2-7; D is uncertain. The CDR3 length is 15 residues. In germline, CDR1 is MNHEY, CDR2 SVGAGI. The germline V and J ends were trimmed by 6 bases and 0 bases, with 15 bases remaining between them. The CDR3 DNA reads as TGTGCCAGCAGACACCTCGACACCCTCTCCTACGAGCAGTACTTC. Translated, it gives CASRHLDTLSYEQYF.

This sequence joins TRBV7-3 and TRBJ2-1, with 8 bases identical to TRBD1. V lost 7 bases, J lost 5 bases, and 7 bases stayed unmatched. Germline V gene sequence: CDR1 SGHTA, CDR2 FQGTGA. The CDR3 runs 14 residues. This CDR3 reads CASNTGGADNEQFF. DNA for the CDR3: TGTGCCAGCAACACAGGGGGTGCAGACAATGAGCAGTTCTTC.

The chain couples TRBV4-3 to TRBJ2-7; D might be TRBD1 or TRBD2, each matching 6 bases. V lost 1 base and J lost 0, with 13 bases in between. Germline V CDR1 and CDR2: LGHNA, YSLEER. The CDR3 has 16 amino acids. CDR3 coding DNA: TGCGCCAGCAGCCAAGTGGGCGGGACACTCTCCTACGAGCAGTACTTC. This translates into CASSQVGGTLSYEQYF.

V and J are TRBV2 and TRBJ2-2, with a weak D call TRBD1 (5 bases). Germline V gene sequence: CDR1 SNHLY, CDR2 FYNNEI. V was pared by 6 bases and J by 4 bases, with 18 bases between. CDR3 length equals 16 residues. CDR3 region: CASRPRARRTTGELFF. CDR3 bases: TGTGCCAGCAGGCCCAGGGCCCGCCGGACCACCGGGGAGCTGTTTTTT.

This clone was seen once. The chain carries TRBV4-2 and TRBJ2-2; 10 positions match TRBD1. V was pared by 7 bases and J by 4 bases, with 6 bases of the junction left unmatched. In germline, CDR1 is LGHNA, CDR2 YNFKEQ. The CDR3 covers 15 residues. CDR3 DNA sequence: TGTGCCAGCACTACGGGACAGGGGAGCACCGGGGAGCTGTTTTTT. Its translation: CASTTGQGSTGELFF.

Only one count was recorded for this clone. This chain uses TRBV19 with TRBJ2-7; 11 nucleotides match TRBD1. This CDR3 comprises 15 residues. Germline CDR1 and CDR2: LNHDA and SQIVND (reference sequence). V lost 3 bases and J lost 2; bases outside the gene matches: 3. The CDR3 protein is CASSIAGQGAYEQYF. CDR3 nucleotide sequence: TGTGCCAGTAGTATTGCGGGACAGGGGGCCTACGAGCAGTACTTC.

V is TRBV27 and J is TRBJ2-7; D is perhaps TRBD2 (5 bases). V shed 8 bases and J shed 1 base, with 9 bases lying between them. Germline CDR1 is MNHEY and CDR2 is SMNVEV (reference sequence). The CDR3 runs 12 residues. CDR3 in amino acids: CASGRTSYEQYF. In DNA form, the CDR3 reads TGTGCCAGCGGCAGGACTTCCTACGAGCAGTACTTC.

The CDR3: CASSFPGAYNEQFF. The CDR3 DNA follows: TGTGCCAGCAGCTTTCCCGGGGCTTACAATGAGCAGTTCTTC. The J gene is TRBJ2-1, the V gene TRBV7-8; TRBD1 or TRBD2 may be the D gene (5 bases each). This CDR3 is 14 amino acids long. Between the trimmed V and J ends, which lost 3 bases and 4 bases, there was a span of 10 bases. Germline V gene lookup returns CDR1 SGHVS and CDR2 FQNEAQ.